The rows below give T cell receptor beta chains drawn from one sample of a study of blood T cells in healthy people across ages. TCRdb passed the 5' RACE reads through MiXCR, listing each CDR3 protein once. The data hold 1,800,000 or so distinct CDR3 sequences, with around 40% observed a single time. The material sequenced was blood. All receptors come from a human donor in good health. Both conserved end residues are trimmed from each CDR3. A clone size is listed for some rows: how often the clone was seen (once, few, many), or a class if it is expanded.

J gene,CDR3 length,clone size,V gene,CDR3 protein
TRBJ2-3,11,many,TRBV12-3/TRBV12-4,ASSLGQGDTQY
TRBJ2-1,12,-,TRBV29-1,SVDRDLARDEQF
TRBJ2-1,14,-,TRBV7-3,ASSLQPGGGYNEQF
TRBJ2-3,15,few,TRBV7-3,ASSYFGTSGSTDTQY
TRBJ2-1,13,-,TRBV2,ATTFDSGSYNEQF
TRBJ1-1,12,few,TRBV20-1,SATYLASDTEAF
TRBJ1-2,13,-,TRBV6-5,ASSPQGQANYGYT
TRBJ1-4,13,few,TRBV5-1,ASSLADSTNEKLF
TRBJ2-7,13,-,TRBV5-5,ASSPGTLTSYEQY
TRBJ1-6,13,once,TRBV18,ASTGQGLSNSPLH
TRBJ2-3,9,-,TRBV15,ATSRGLAQY
TRBJ2-1,14,-,TRBV5-1,ASSLGRQEIGNEQF
TRBJ1-4,12,few,TRBV6-5,ASSRQGRAEKLF
TRBJ1-1,11,few,TRBV7-3,ASSLTLTARAF
TRBJ2-7,13,-,TRBV6-2/TRBV6-3,ASSYSGGANYEQY
TRBJ1-1,10,-,TRBV20-1,SATGGDTEAF
TRBJ2-3,12,few,TRBV7-8,ASRSGRGADTQY
TRBJ2-3,14,-,TRBV20-1,SARPRHSTRTDTQY
TRBJ1-5,11,once,TRBV7-2,ASSLGDTRPQH
TRBJ2-4,10,-,TRBV9,ASSANGGEQY
TRBJ1-5,12,few,TRBV12-3/TRBV12-4,ASSTWTGYQPQH
TRBJ2-3,12,-,TRBV6-5,ASTPGGGTNTQY
TRBJ1-5,13,once,TRBV6-1,ASSEYARSNQPQH
TRBJ2-1,10,-,TRBV5-1,ASREPGDEQF
TRBJ1-2,16,-,TRBV4-3,ASSQREALDRRLYGYT
TRBJ1-1,12,-,TRBV9,ASSVAPGDLEAF
TRBJ2-2,14,few,TRBV7-6,ASSLEAQGWTGELF
TRBJ1-2,13,-,TRBV7-3,ASSREGQLFNGYT
TRBJ2-2,16,-,TRBV6-5,ASSYPPKGAPATGELF
TRBJ2-1,12,-,TRBV5-1,ASSGGPEHNEQF
TRBJ1-2,12,-,TRBV7-2,ASSPGQHAPGYT
TRBJ2-4,11,-,TRBV28,ASSDAAKNIQY
TRBJ2-1,10,few,TRBV19,ASSIRYNEQF
TRBJ2-5,13,few,TRBV6-2/TRBV6-3,ASSYTVGDRRTQY
TRBJ1-2,10,few,TRBV7-9,ASSALGVGYT
TRBJ2-5,13,few,TRBV29-1,SVEGGFDLQETQY
TRBJ2-3,14,few,TRBV6-5,ASSYSTDRSTDTQY
TRBJ2-2,14,-,TRBV20-1,SARGTGAAGTGELF
TRBJ2-7,14,few,TRBV7-8,ASSLDLGTSSYEQY
-,11,-,TRBV5-1,ASSLGDMETQY
TRBJ2-4,11,-,TRBV25-1,ANSRNRGDIQY
-,10,few,TRBV11-2,ASSLVPNEQY
TRBJ2-5,12,-,TRBV20-1,SAEVASSMATQY
TRBJ1-5,12,-,TRBV20-1,SASPVEGDQPQH
TRBJ1-2,12,once,TRBV7-2,ASSSQQGKYGYT